This TCR beta chain originates from a study of post-analysis software for immune sequencing data. Researchers reported that TCR beta cDNA libraries carried unique molecular identifiers. Via MiXCR, TCRdb re-called the PCR reads, giving one row per CDR3 protein. The sample holds 820,000 or so distinct CDR3 sequences, about 57% seen once. This clonotype has only one observation. Antigen unknown. General study findings and limits: A handful of TRBV segments were significantly more frequent in patients than in controls. TRBV5-6, TRBV5-1 and TRBV20-1 were among these segments. Significantly lower normalized Chao1 diversity was found in patients with multiple sclerosis relative to controls.

CDR3 size: 15 residues. Per germline, CDR1 KGHSH and CDR2 LQKENI. Trimming shortened V by 1 base and J by 0 bases, and 10 bases separated the two germline ends. This rearrangement joins TRBV18 to TRBJ2-7, with D possibly being TRBD1 (5 bases). The sample comprised blood. This sequence originates from a girl aged 5-17 years with multiple sclerosis. CDR3 DNA: TGTGCCAGCTCACCACGGAAGGGGAACTCCTACGAGCAGTACTTC. This sequence encodes CASSPRKGNSYEQYF.